These 3 T cell receptor beta chains originate from one sample sequenced in a study of molecular identifiers for immune sequencing clone quantification. TCRdb fed the PCR reads into MiXCR, producing one record per CDR3 protein. The top ten hold approximately 0.89% of the sample, which has tens of thousands of distinct CDR3 sequences, approximately 24% seen once. Source material: naive CD8+ T cells from blood, with Jurkat cell RNA spiked in. Subset given: FACS-sorted CD8+CD4-CCR7+CD45RA+ naive T cells. Receptor source: a human donor in good health. Some libraries in this study had Jurkat cell RNA spiked in.

This clonotype was found a few times. The chain couples TRBV11-2 to TRBJ2-7; 9 positions agree with TRBD1. V trimming: 2 bases; J trimming: 2 bases; junction bases outside the gene matches: 7. This CDR3 contains 16 residues. Germline CDR1 is SGHAT and CDR2 is FQNNGV. The CDR3: CASSLHRTGATYEQYF. DNA for the CDR3: TGTGCCAGCAGCTTACATCGGACAGGGGCTACCTACGAGCAGTACTTC.

The sample holds many counts of this clonotype. V usage is TRBV6-5 and J usage is TRBJ2-3; no firm D call. Per the germline V gene, CDR1 is MNHEY and CDR2 is SVGAGI. The CDR3 is 14 amino acids. Trimming pared 7 bases from V and 2 bases from J, leaving 13 bases between. CDR3 nucleotide sequence: TGTGCCAGCACCCCCCGGCTTGACACAGATACGCAGTATTTT. This gives the protein CASTPRLDTDTQYF.

About this clonotype: This may be a read error: a much more frequent sequence differs by one nucleotide. This CDR3 is CASGQGWLAVDEGQFF. Here the CDR3 DNA reads TGCGCCAGCGGCCAAGGGTGGCTAGCGGTAGACGAGGGGCAGTTCTTC. The chain joins TRBV4-3 to TRBJ2-1; 7 nucleotides line up with TRBD2. Per the germline V gene, CDR1 is LGHNA and CDR2 is YSLEER. The CDR3 consists of 16 residues.